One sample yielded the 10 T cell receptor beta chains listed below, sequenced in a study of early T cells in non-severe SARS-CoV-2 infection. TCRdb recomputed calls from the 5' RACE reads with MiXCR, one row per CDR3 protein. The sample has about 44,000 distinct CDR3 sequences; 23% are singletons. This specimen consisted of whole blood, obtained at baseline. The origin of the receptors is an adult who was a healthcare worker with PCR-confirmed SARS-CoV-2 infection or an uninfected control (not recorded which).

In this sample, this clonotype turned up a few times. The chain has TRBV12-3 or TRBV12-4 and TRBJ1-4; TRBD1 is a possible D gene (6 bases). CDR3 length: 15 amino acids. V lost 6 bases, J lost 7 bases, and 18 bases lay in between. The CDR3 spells CASSPVGARGEKLFF. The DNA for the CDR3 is TGTGCCAGCAGCCCTGTGGGGGCCAGGGGTGAAAAACTGTTTTTT.

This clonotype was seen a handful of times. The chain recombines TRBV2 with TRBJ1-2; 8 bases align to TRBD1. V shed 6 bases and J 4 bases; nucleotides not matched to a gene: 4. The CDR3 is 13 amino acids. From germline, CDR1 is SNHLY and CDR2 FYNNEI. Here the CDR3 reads CASRPTGGYGYTF. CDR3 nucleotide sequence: TGTGCCAGCAGGCCCACAGGGGGCTATGGCTACACCTTC.

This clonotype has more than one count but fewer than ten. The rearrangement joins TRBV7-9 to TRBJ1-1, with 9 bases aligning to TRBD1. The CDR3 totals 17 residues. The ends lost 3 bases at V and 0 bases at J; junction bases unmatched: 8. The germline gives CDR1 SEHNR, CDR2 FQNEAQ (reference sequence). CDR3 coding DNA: TGTGCCAGCAGCTTTCCGGGACAGGGAGGGATGAACACTGAAGCTTTCTTT. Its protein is CASSFPGQGGMNTEAFF. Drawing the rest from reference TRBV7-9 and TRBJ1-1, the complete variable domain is DTGVSQNPRHKITKRGQNVTFRCDPISEHNRLYWYRQTLGQGPEFLTYFQNEAQLEKSRLLSDRFSAERPKGSFSTLEIQRTEQGDSAMYLCASSFPGQGGMNTEAFFGQGTRLTVV.

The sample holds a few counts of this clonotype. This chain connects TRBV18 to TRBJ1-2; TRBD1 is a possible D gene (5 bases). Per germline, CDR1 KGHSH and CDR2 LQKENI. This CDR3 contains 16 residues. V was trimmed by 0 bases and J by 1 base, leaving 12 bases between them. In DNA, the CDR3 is TGTGCCAGCTCACCACCGCGAGACAGCCTTAACTATGGCTACACCTTC. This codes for CASSPPRDSLNYGYTF. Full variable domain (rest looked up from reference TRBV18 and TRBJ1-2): NAGVMQNPRHLVRRRGQEARLRCSPMKGHSHVYWYRQLPEEGLKFMVYLQKENIIDESGMPKERFSAEFPKEGPSILRIQQVVRGDSAAYFCASSPPRDSLNYGYTFGSGTRLTVV.

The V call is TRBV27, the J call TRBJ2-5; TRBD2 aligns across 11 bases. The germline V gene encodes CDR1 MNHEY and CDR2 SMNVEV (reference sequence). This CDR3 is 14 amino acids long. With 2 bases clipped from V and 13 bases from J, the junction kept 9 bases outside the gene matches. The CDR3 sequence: CASSLKVSSGGTYF. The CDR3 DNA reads TGTGCCAGCAGTTTAAAGGTGTCTAGCGGGGGGACGTACTTC.

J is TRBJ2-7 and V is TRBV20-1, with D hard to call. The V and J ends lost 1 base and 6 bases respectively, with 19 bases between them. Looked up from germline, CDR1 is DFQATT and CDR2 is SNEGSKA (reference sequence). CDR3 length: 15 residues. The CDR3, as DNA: TGCAGTGCTAGAGTTATATTGGTAGTCTTAATCGAGCAGTACTTC. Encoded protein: CSARVILVVLIEQYF.

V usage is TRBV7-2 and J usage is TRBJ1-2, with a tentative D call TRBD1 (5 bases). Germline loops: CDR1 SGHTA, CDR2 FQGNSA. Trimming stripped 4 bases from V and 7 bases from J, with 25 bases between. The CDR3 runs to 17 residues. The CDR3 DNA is TGTGCCAGCAGCTCCCTAGGGACTCCAGCTCCGTCCTTTGGCTACACCTTC. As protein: CASSSLGTPAPSFGYTF.

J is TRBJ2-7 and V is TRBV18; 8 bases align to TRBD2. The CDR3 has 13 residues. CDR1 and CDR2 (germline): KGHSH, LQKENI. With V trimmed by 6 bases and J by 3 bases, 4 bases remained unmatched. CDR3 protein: CASSAGGDYEQYF. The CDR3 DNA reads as TGTGCCAGCTCGGCGGGGGGCGACTACGAGCAGTACTTC. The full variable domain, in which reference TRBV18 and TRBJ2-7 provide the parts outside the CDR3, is NAGVMQNPRHLVRRRGQEARLRCSPMKGHSHVYWYRQLPEEGLKFMVYLQKENIIDESGMPKERFSAEFPKEGPSILRIQQVVRGDSAAYFCASSAGGDYEQYFGPGTRLTVT.

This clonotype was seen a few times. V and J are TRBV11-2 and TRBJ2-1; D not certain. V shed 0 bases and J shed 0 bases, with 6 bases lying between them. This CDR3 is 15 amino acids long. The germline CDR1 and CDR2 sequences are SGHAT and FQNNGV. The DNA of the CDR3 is TGTGCCAGCAGCTTAGAATGGACCTCCTACAATGAGCAGTTCTTC. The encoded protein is CASSLEWTSYNEQFF.

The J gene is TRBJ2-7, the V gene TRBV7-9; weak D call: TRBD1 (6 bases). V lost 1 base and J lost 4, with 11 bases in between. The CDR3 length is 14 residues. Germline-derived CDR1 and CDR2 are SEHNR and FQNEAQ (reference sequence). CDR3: CASSLGQVDYEQYF. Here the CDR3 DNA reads TGTGCCAGCAGCTTAGGACAGGTTGATTACGAGCAGTACTTC.